The 16 T cell receptor beta chains reported below all come from one sample, sequenced in a study of shared clonotypes between healthy human individuals. TCRdb's copy holds only in-frame clones and misses some; the assay was immunoSEQ multiplex PCR. The data contain 400,000 to 500,000 clones, about three quarters of them seen just once; the ten biggest clones take up over 10%. Sequencing was performed on PBMCs. Receptor source: a woman aged 40 to 50 in good health. Some clones in this sample may be carry-over from other donors' samples.

This chain uses TRBV10-3 with TRBJ2-2; maybe TRBD1 (5 bases). With 0 bases removed from V and 2 bases from J, the gap between germline ends came to 10 bases. CDR3 length: 16 amino acids. Germline-derived CDR1 and CDR2 are ENHRY and SYGVKD. CDR3: CAISESGRANTGELFF. The CDR3 DNA is TGTGCCATCAGTGAGTCCGGCAGGGCTAACACCGGGGAGCTGTTTTTT.

V usage is TRBV7-8 and J usage is TRBJ2-1; D uncertain. This CDR3 spans 15 amino acids. CDR1 and CDR2 (germline): SGHVS, FQNEAQ. Trimming shortened V by 3 bases and J by 8 bases, and 17 bases separated the two germline ends. CDR3 residues: CASSLGATPSHEQFF. The CDR3 nucleotides are TGTGCCAGCAGCTTGGGTGCGACTCCGAGCCATGAGCAGTTCTTC.

In DNA form, the CDR3 reads TGTGCCAGCAGTGAATTCTTGCGGGAGCGGGAGGGCCCCGGCCCAGATACGCAGTATTTT. It encodes CASSEFLREREGPGPDTQYF. V usage is TRBV6-1 and J usage is TRBJ2-3; 10 nucleotides line up with TRBD2. The V and J ends lost 2 bases and 4 bases, in that order; junction bases with no gene match: 18. Germline CDR1 is MNHNS and CDR2 is SASEGT. The length of the CDR3 is 20 residues.

This clone has more than one count but fewer than ten. The junction departs from the called germline gene at one end, perhaps through a read error. The V gene is TRBV11-2, the J gene TRBJ2-1; perhaps TRBD2 as D (7 bases). Germline CDR1 reads SGHAT; CDR2 reads FQNNGV. The CDR3 consists of 17 residues. The CDR3 reads CASSSPGEGSPYNEQLF. CDR3 DNA: TGTGCCAGCAGCTCCCCAGGGGAGGGCAGTCCCTACAATGAGCAGCTCTTC. Variable domain in full (rest from reference TRBV11-2 and TRBJ2-1): EAGVAQSPRYKIIEKRQSVAFWCNPISGHATLYWYQQILGQGPKLLIQFQNNGVVDDSQLPKDRFSAERLKGVDSTLKIQPAKLEDSAVYLCASSSPGEGSPYNEQLFGPGTRLTVL.

The V and J genes are TRBV7-2 and TRBJ2-1, with 10 bases matching TRBD2. Germline values: CDR1 SGHTA, CDR2 FQGNSA. The CDR3 has 17 residues. The J segment lost 8 bases and the V segment lost 2 bases, leaving 12 bases of the junction unmatched. CDR3 sequence reads: CASSLSHGAGGRDEQFF. CDR3 coding DNA: TGTGCCAGCAGCTTATCTCATGGAGCGGGAGGGAGGGATGAGCAGTTCTTC.

This chain connects TRBV19 to TRBJ2-4; D uncertain. From germline, CDR1 is LNHDA and CDR2 SQIVND (reference sequence). The V end was cut by 7 bases, the J end by 9 bases, with 19 bases between. CDR3 length: 14 residues. Here the CDR3 reads CASKDSRIVGIQYF. The CDR3 DNA sequence: TGTGCCAGTAAGGATAGTCGGATAGTGGGCATTCAGTACTTC.

Comments on this clone: At one of its ends the junction is not consistent with the germline gene, which may arise from a read error. The same CDR3 is also encoded by other DNA sequences in this sample. The J gene is TRBJ1-1, the V gene TRBV28; unclear D gene. The CDR3 has 15 residues. Germline V gene data show CDR1 as MDHEN and CDR2 as SYDVKM. The CDR3 region is CASSFDVRAYTEAFF. CDR3 DNA sequence: TGTGCCAGCAGTTTCGACGTCCGAGCCTACACTGAAGCCTTCTTT.

In regard to this clone: Being one base from a much bigger clone, this may be a read error. CDR3 loop: CASSEEGVSCEQYF. DNA of the CDR3: TGTGCCAGCAGTGAGGAGGGGGTCTCCTGCGAGCAGTACTTC. The genes are TRBV2 and TRBJ2-7; either TRBD1 or TRBD2 may supply D (6 bases each). Per the germline V gene, CDR1 is SNHLY and CDR2 is FYNNEI. This CDR3 spans 14 amino acids.

The J gene is TRBJ2-1, the V gene TRBV27; 11 bases fit TRBD2. CDR3 length equals 16 residues. CDR1 and CDR2 from the germline V gene are MNHEY and SMNVEV (reference sequence). V lost 7 bases, J lost 3 bases, and 8 bases stayed unmatched. CDR3 bases: TGTGCCAGCACCCCGGGGACTAGCGGAATCTACAATGAGCAGTTCTTC. It yields the protein CASTPGTSGIYNEQFF.

This clone was observed once. This chain uses TRBV7-9 with TRBJ2-5; D is possibly TRBD2 (6 bases). Trimming pared 7 bases from V and 0 bases from J, leaving 15 bases between. The CDR3 is 15 amino acids. Germline CDR1 and CDR2: SEHNR and FQNEAQ (reference sequence). The CDR3 DNA reads as TGTGCCAGCACCTCCACCCGGGACTACCAAGAGACCCAGTACTTC. Its translation: CASTSTRDYQETQYF.

V is TRBV28 and J is TRBJ2-7; tentatively, D is TRBD2 (6 bases). Per the germline V gene, CDR1 is MDHEN and CDR2 is SYDVKM. Deletions cut 6 bases from V and 2 bases from J, with 14 bases between. The CDR3 is 14 amino acids. CDR3 protein: CASSPGVQTYEQYF. CDR3 DNA sequence: TGTGCCAGCAGCCCGGGGGTACAGACCTACGAGCAGTACTTC.

The V gene is TRBV10-1, the J gene TRBJ1-1, with 8 positions matching TRBD1. Germline loops: CDR1 WNHNN, CDR2 SYGVQD (reference sequence). V trimming: 0 bases; J trimming: 3 bases; junction bases outside the gene matches: 0. The CDR3 sequence is 14 residues long. This CDR3 reads CASSESDRDTEAFF. CDR3 sequence (DNA): TGCGCCAGCAGTGAGTCGGACAGGGACACTGAAGCTTTCTTT.

This sequence joins TRBV5-6 and TRBJ2-1, with 8 bases matching TRBD2. The CDR3 totals 15 residues. Germline V gene sequence: CDR1 SGHDT, CDR2 YYEEEE. The V segment lost 5 bases and the J segment 4 bases; nucleotides outside the gene matches: 8. CDR3 nucleotides: TGTGCCAGCAGACCAGGACTAGCCGGATACAATGAGCAGTTCTTC. Translated, it gives CASRPGLAGYNEQFF.

V and J are TRBV30 and TRBJ2-7; D remains unclear. There are 11 residues in the CDR3. V lost 5 bases, J lost 0 bases, and 5 bases lay in between. Germline CDR1 is GTSNPN and CDR2 is SVGIG (reference sequence). The CDR3 coding sequence is TGTGCCTGGGCGGACTCCTACGAGCAGTACTTC. It codes for CAWADSYEQYF.

The chain combines TRBV19 with TRBJ1-2, with 7 bases aligning to TRBD1. Looked up from germline, CDR1 is LNHDA and CDR2 is SQIVND (reference sequence). The V and J ends lost 7 bases and 2 bases, in that order; junction bases with no gene match: 7. The CDR3 sequence is 14 residues long. The CDR3, as DNA: TGTGCCAGTACCCCGGGACAGCCAAACTATGGCTACACCTTC. It is translated as CASTPGQPNYGYTF.

The chain employs TRBV7-8 and TRBJ1-2; no firm D call. Trimming pared 1 base from V and 5 bases from J, leaving 11 bases between. Per the germline V gene, CDR1 is SGHVS and CDR2 is FQNEAQ. The CDR3 extends over 14 amino acids. In nucleotides, the CDR3 is TGTGCCAGCAGCTTAGGTAGCCAGATTTATGGCTACACCTTC. Its translation: CASSLGSQIYGYTF.